This T cell receptor (beta chain) was documented in a study of shared T cell receptors in the human thymus. Sequencing used immunoSEQ multiplex PCR; TCRdb keeps in-frame clones, though not all of them. The sample yields about 710,000 clones, around 87% seen once. The CDR3 runs 13 residues. V was pared by 7 bases and J by 8 bases, with 15 bases between. Germline CDR1 LNHDA, CDR2 SQIVND (reference sequence). The sample also formed part of further work on human thymus T cells. As that report states: There appeared to be biased usage of V and J genes in thymic and blood repertoires.

Source material: thymocytes. V and J are TRBV19 and TRBJ2-1; possibly TRBD1 for D (7 bases). The sequence came from a boy in the first two years of life with a congenital heart defect. The DNA for the CDR3 is TGTGCCAGTATCCGACAGGGCGGGGATGAGCAGTTCTTC. It encodes CASIRQGGDEQFF.